This paragraph covers one TCR beta chain sequence. The sample belongs to a study of shared clonotypes between healthy human individuals. Naive CD8 cells lacked CD45RO, underwent positive selection for CCR7 and left out terminally differentiated effector memory CD45RA+ cells. The method was immunoSEQ multiplex PCR; TCRdb's version includes in-frame clones alone and lacks a portion of them. This table holds about 1,900,000 clones, approximately 94% found once. J was trimmed by 4 bases and V by 3 bases; bases with no gene match: 6. Germline CDR1 and CDR2: SQVTM and ANQGSEA. The CDR3 length is 14 residues.

This clonotype was obtained from a man aged 18 to 29 in good health. The sample taken for sequencing was naive CD8+ T cells sorted from blood. The chain has TRBV29-1 and TRBJ2-5; 9 bases map to TRBD1. The CDR3 region has the DNA TGCAGCGTTGATTTGGGGACAGGGATAGAGACCCAGTACTTC. It codes for CSVDLGTGIETQYF.